These 19 T cell receptor beta chains originate from one sample sequenced in a study of Ad26.COV2.S vaccination and SARS-CoV-2 variants. Data came from immunoSEQ multiplex PCR; TCRdb stores just in-frame clones and leaves some out. The data show hundreds of thousands of clones, around 92% seen once. The source was peripheral blood, collected after recovery from COVID-19. The source is a human donor who had recovered from COVID-19.

This chain uses TRBV29-1 with TRBJ2-3; unclear D gene. The length of the CDR3 is 12 residues. The germline V gene has CDR1 SQVTM and CDR2 ANQGSEA. V lost 4 bases and J lost 2, with 7 bases in between. CDR3 nucleotides: TGCAGCGTTGTCATCTCCACAGATACGCAGTATTTT. Its translation is CSVVISTDTQYF.

This chain joins TRBV3-1 (or the pseudogene TRBV3-2) and TRBJ2-3; D ambiguous. Germline-derived CDR1 and CDR2 are LGHDT and YNNKEL (reference sequence). V was pared by 4 bases and J by 0 bases, with 2 bases between. The CDR3 runs to 12 residues. CDR3 sequence reads: CASSRSTDTQYF. The CDR3 DNA reads TGTGCCAGCAGCCGTAGCACAGATACGCAGTATTTT.

J is TRBJ1-2 and V is TRBV2; D is unclear. Germline assignment: CDR1 SNHLY and CDR2 FYNNEI. The V and J ends lost 7 bases and 3 bases respectively, with 21 bases between them. The CDR3 consists of 16 residues. The CDR3 DNA reads TGTGCCAGCAACACGCGTGGGGAGGCGAGGGACTATGGCTACACCTTC. Its translation: CASNTRGEARDYGYTF.

This chain connects TRBV5-6 to TRBJ1-1; 11 bases line up with TRBD1. V dropped 4 bases and J dropped 1; count of bases not matched to a gene: 9. The germline CDR1 and CDR2 sequences are SGHDT and YYEEEE. CDR3 length: 17 amino acids. This CDR3 is CASSPWTGGVENTEAFF. CDR3 DNA sequence: TGTGCCAGCAGCCCGTGGACAGGGGGCGTTGAGAACACTGAAGCTTTCTTT.

The CDR3 spells CASSVNRVETQYF. The CDR3 region has the DNA TGTGCCAGTAGTGTCAACAGGGTGGAGACCCAGTACTTC. The rearrangement joins TRBV19 to TRBJ2-5; maybe TRBD1 (6 bases). V was cut by 5 bases and J by 5 bases, with 12 bases left in between. This CDR3 region has 13 residues. Germline-derived CDR1 and CDR2 are LNHDA and SQIVND (reference sequence).

As regards this clone: A junction boundary mismatches the germline segment, possibly from a read error. At the DNA level, this CDR3 is encoded by other sequences in the same sample as well. CDR3 DNA: TGTGCTAGCAGCTCGGATCGCTCTGGGGCCAACGTCCTGACTTTC. Its protein product is CASSSDRSGANVLTF. The V gene is TRBV7-7, the J gene TRBJ2-6; no clear D gene. This CDR3 has 15 amino acids. The germline gives CDR1 SSHAT, CDR2 FNYEAQ (reference sequence).

The rearrangement uses TRBV4-1 and TRBJ1-1; D not certain. Germline V lookup: CDR1 MGHRA, CDR2 YSYEKL. The CDR3 consists of 12 residues. Trimming took off 0 bases at V and 10 bases at J, with 9 bases between the two ends. Here the CDR3 DNA reads TGCGCCAGCAGCCAAGATAGGTTGGGAGCTTTCTTT. Translated: CASSQDRLGAFF.

A single count supports this clone. This sequence joins TRBV4-2 and TRBJ1-1; D uncertain. CDR3 length: 15 residues. V lost 1 base and J lost 1, with 10 bases in between. CDR1 and CDR2 (germline): LGHNA, YNFKEQ. CDR3 in amino acids: CASSQVSVANTEAFF. The CDR3, as DNA: TGTGCCAGCAGCCAAGTATCAGTTGCGAACACTGAAGCTTTCTTT.

J is TRBJ1-2 and V is TRBV23-1; TRBD1 might be the D (6 bases). TRBV23-1 is filed as an ORF, its function uncertain. The V end was cut by 0 bases, the J end by 0 bases, with 11 bases between. The CDR3 totals 16 residues. CDR3 protein: CASSQSSDRANYGYTF. The CDR3 DNA is TGCGCCAGCAGTCAATCGTCGGACAGAGCTAACTATGGCTACACCTTC.

The V gene is TRBV5-1, the J gene TRBJ1-2; 7 bases align to TRBD1. The V gene end was trimmed by 0 bases and the J gene end by 1 base; junction bases not matched to a gene: 3. This CDR3 spans 15 amino acids. Germline V gives CDR1 SGHRS, CDR2 YFSETQ. CDR3 coding DNA: TGCGCCAGCAGCTTGGATACAGGGGTTAACTATGGCTACACCTTC. Amino acids: CASSLDTGVNYGYTF. Full variable domain (outside the CDR3, taken from reference TRBV5-1 and TRBJ1-2): KAGVTQTPRYLIKTRGQQVTLSCSPISGHRSVSWYQQTPGQGLQFLFEYFSETQRNKGNFPGRFSGRQFSNSRSEMNVSTLELGDSALYLCASSLDTGVNYGYTFGSGTRLTVV.

The chain carries TRBV11-2 and TRBJ2-5; no clear D. V was clipped by 4 bases and J by 4 bases, with 13 bases between them. Germline lookup yields CDR1 SGHAT and CDR2 FQNNGV. The CDR3 covers 14 residues. The DNA of the CDR3 is TGTGCCAGCAGCTCGGACCCGTTCGTAGAGACCCAGTACTTC. Translation gives CASSSDPFVETQYF.

Only one count was recorded for this clone. This chain joins TRBV7-9 and TRBJ2-1; TRBD2 matches at 10 bases. This CDR3 has 15 amino acids. Per the germline V gene, CDR1 is SEHNR and CDR2 is FQNEAQ (reference sequence). Unmatched junction bases numbered 7, after V lost 2 bases and J lost 9 bases. The CDR3 sequence: CASSLKRGGSGEQFF. The CDR3 bases are TGTGCCAGCAGCTTAAAGCGGGGGGGCTCCGGTGAGCAGTTCTTC.

V is TRBV7-8 and J is TRBJ1-2; a weak D match, TRBD1 (6 bases). Deletions cut 2 bases from V and 2 bases from J, with 18 bases between. The CDR3 is 17 amino acids. Germline values: CDR1 SGHVS, CDR2 FQNEAQ. Written as DNA, the CDR3 is TGTGCCAGCAGCTTATTTAGCCCCGGGGGCTCGAACTATGGCTACACCTTC. Its translation: CASSLFSPGGSNYGYTF.

This sequence joins TRBV29-1 and TRBJ2-7, with D uncertain. The CDR3 length is 13 residues. The V gene lost 0 bases and the J gene lost 0 bases, with 6 bases spanning the gap. Germline V gene sequence: CDR1 SQVTM, CDR2 ANQGSEA. CDR3 coding DNA: TGCAGCGTTGAAGACCCCCTCTCCTACGAGCAGTACTTC. This gives the protein CSVEDPLSYEQYF.

The chain couples TRBV20-1 to TRBJ1-2; 7 positions agree with TRBD1. Germline CDR1 and CDR2: DFQATT and SNEGSKA (reference sequence). This CDR3 is built from 11 residues. J gave up 6 bases and V 6 bases, and 4 bases lay outside the gene matches. CDR3 loop: CSATGKNGYTF. DNA of the CDR3: TGCAGTGCGACAGGGAAGAATGGCTACACCTTC.

This sequence joins TRBV5-1 and TRBJ1-4; tentative D call: TRBD1 (6 bases). CDR1 and CDR2 (germline): SGHRS, YFSETQ. V dropped 4 bases and J dropped 3 bases, with 13 bases sitting between them. The length of the CDR3 is 15 residues. Here the CDR3 DNA reads TGCGCCAGCAGCAGAGCACGACAGGCTAATGAAAAACTGTTTTTT. Amino acids: CASSRARQANEKLFF.

This chain joins TRBV15 and TRBJ2-4, with 8 bases fitting TRBD1. The CDR3 spans 19 residues. From germline, CDR1 is LNHNV and CDR2 YYDKDF (reference sequence). The V segment lost 0 bases and the J segment 0 bases; nucleotides outside the gene matches: 10. The DNA for the CDR3 is TGTGCCACCAGCAGAGAGAAGGGGACAGGACCTCTAGCCAAAAACATTCAGTACTTC. Translated: CATSREKGTGPLAKNIQYF.

The V gene is TRBV19, the J gene TRBJ1-2; perhaps TRBD1 as D (6 bases). V was pared by 5 bases and J by 3 bases, with 16 bases between. Germline CDR1 and CDR2: LNHDA and SQIVND (reference sequence). The CDR3 is 15 amino acids. The CDR3 sequence: CASSARTAQDYGYTF. The CDR3 DNA is TGTGCCAGTAGTGCCCGGACAGCCCAGGACTATGGCTACACCTTC.

This chain uses TRBV7-6 with TRBJ1-2; no clear D. The CDR3 extends over 16 amino acids. Germline-derived CDR1 and CDR2 are SGHVS and FNYEAQ. Trimming left V 6 bases short and J 4 bases short, with 21 bases between. In DNA, the CDR3 is TGTGCCAGCAGTCTAGGCGGGCCCTCACGGGTCTATGGCTACACCTTC. Protein: CASSLGGPSRVYGYTF.